The T cell receptor (beta chain) under discussion was sequenced for a study of OX40 agonist ivuxolimab in advanced cancers. Regarding the complete study: Ivuxolimab was a fully human IgG2 agonistic monoclonal antibody targeting the costimulatory receptor OX40 (CD134). Intravenous ivuxolimab was administered to patients every 2 weeks at six dose levels: 0.01, 0.1, 0.3, 1.5, 3 and 10 mg/kg. Of the approximately 50 dose-escalation patients, hepatocellular carcinoma was present in around 19, melanoma in roughly 15, renal cell carcinoma in 9 and head and neck cancer in 9. The dose-escalation cohort was 80% to 90% male with a mean age of about 60 years, ranging from roughly 20 to 80. Patients were allowed to have had prior anti-PD-1, anti-PD-L1 or anti-CTLA-4 therapy, and about 40% of the dose-escalation patients had been treated with checkpoint inhibitors. Three dose-escalation patients achieved partial responses, one with hepatocellular carcinoma and two with cutaneous melanoma. Peripheral TCRbeta sequencing was intended to test whether TCR sequence diversity was altered and clonal T-cell expansion was caused by ivuxolimab. The paper reports the monotherapy dose-escalation portion (N ≈ 52 patients) of the phase I ivuxolimab trial.

Paper-wide results and their limitations: After ivuxolimab, more expanded clones were found on average in CD8+ T cells than in CD4+ T cells. Partial responders in the 0.1-3.0 mg/kg groups had among the lowest normalized peripheral clonal expansion, especially among CD8+ T cells. The antigen specificity of the peripheral T cells that underwent clonal expansion was not determined. At doses of 0.1 to 3.0 mg/kg, clonal expansion of both CD4+ and CD8+ blood T cells was observed from baseline to week 6. Low levels of normalized T-cell clonal expansion were also seen in some patients who did not respond.

Genomic DNA was extracted from sorted cells for sequencing of the TCRbeta CDR3 region. The immunoSEQ Assay was used to sequence the TCRbeta CDR3 regions. This immuneACCESS table, as held by TCRdb, lists in-frame sequences with V and J called but not all clones. Of the missing ones, under half trace to an unresolved V gene in checked studies; the others have no known cause. This sample holds over 85,000 clones; 87% were observed only once. The ten largest clones take up 0.4% to 0.65% of the sample. Trimming takes 1 base from V and 5 bases from J, and the germline ends sit 10 bases apart. Based on the germline V gene, the CDR1 and CDR2 sequences are SNHLY and FYNNEI. Inclusive of the bounding cysteine and phenylalanine, the CDR3 is 14 residues long. The read is trimmed to its CDR3 DNA, 42 bases read in frame from base 1. The trial excluded patients who had a history of autoimmune disease or who were on systemic immunosuppression. Peripheral blood for TCR sequencing was collected from all dose cohorts at baseline, on cycle 4 day 1, and on cycle 7 day 1. The samples were taken from a phase I, first-in-human, multicenter, open-label dose-escalation trial of ivuxolimab. Adults with locally advanced or metastatic melanoma, renal cell, hepatocellular, or head and neck squamous cell carcinoma were enrolled in the trial. Before TCR sequencing, CD4+ T cells and CD8+ T cells from peripheral blood were sorted into separate populations.

For this clone: Its antigen has not been determined. Within one base of it there is no much larger clone, and no base qualities were kept.

The sequence was obtained from an adult with an advanced solid tumor such as melanoma, head and neck, liver or kidney cancer. The chain joins TRBV2 to TRBJ2-3; a tentative D call is TRBD1 (5 bases match). The starting material was CD4+ or CD8+ T cells sorted from blood, obtained in a trial of the OX40 agonist ivuxolimab. The CDR3: CASSEGTREDTQYF. The DNA is as follows: TGTGCCAGCAGTGAAGGGACAAGAGAAGATACGCAGTATTTT.